This T cell receptor (beta chain) appears in the sequencing data of a study of blood T cell repertoires in COVID-19. Study context: From the United States, Italy and Spain came samples of acute and convalescent COVID-19. PBMCs, B-cell-depleted T cells, or T cells were the source of the cDNA or gDNA that made up the material.

CDR1 is LGHNA and CDR2 is YNFKEQ in the germline V gene. V dropped 4 bases and J dropped 2; count of bases not matched to a gene: 6. The CDR3 extends over 18 amino acids. Original analysis: Reference gene primers were amplified, and this amplification served to estimate nucleated cell counts. The data were produced by immunoSEQ multiplex PCR, yet TCRdb's version contains in-frame clones alone and is incomplete. That table supplies the V and J calls and clone size; D and trimming were determined from the DNA. The sample contains around 39,000 clones, less than 85% of which appear only once. This clonotype was obtained from a woman in her 70s with acute or convalescent COVID-19. Sequencing was carried out using peripheral blood. This chain joins TRBV4-2 and TRBJ2-2; 14 bases map to TRBD2. The CDR3 spells CASSPGLAGGKNTGELFF. The DNA for the CDR3 is TGTGCCAGCAGCCCCGGACTAGCGGGGGGTAAAAACACCGGGGAGCTGTTTTTT.